At least ten counts were recorded for the clone carrying this T cell receptor beta chain. Antigen unknown. This record comes from a study of neurological immune-mediated disorders. Study-wide findings and caveats: Expansion of TCR clones was greatest in HTLV-1-associated myelopathy and smallest in multiple sclerosis, where it fell below that of healthy controls.

Stored at -80 C, 2 million PBMCs were the source of the unsorted libraries. The making of cDNA relied on 5'RACE with 10-nucleotide random UMIs. A single run covered 15-18 subjects with over 170 million TCR-beta sequences. TCRdb called the 5' RACE reads again in MiXCR, with one record for every CDR3 protein. Of some 28,000 distinct CDR3 sequences listed, more than 10% are singletons. This clonotype was obtained from a man aged 55-75 years in good health. Source material: PBMCs.

In DNA, the CDR3 is TGCGCCAGCAGCTTGGATCGGGGCTACGAGCAGTACTTC. Its translation is CASSLDRGYEQYF. V usage is TRBV5-1 and J usage is TRBJ2-7; D is possibly TRBD2 (5 bases). The CDR3 loop spans 13 amino acids. Trimming removed 0 bases from V and 3 bases from J, with 7 bases in between. The germline CDR1 and CDR2 sequences are SGHRS and YFSETQ.